This T cell receptor beta chain was documented in a study of PD-L1 blockade in urothelial cancer. Whole-study context: Prior regimens of chemotherapy numbered 0 to 3 per patient.

Germline V gene data show CDR1 as SGHDT and CDR2 as YYEEEE. This CDR3 region has 19 residues. V lost 2 bases and J lost 0; bases outside the gene matches: 10. Data came from immunoSEQ multiplex PCR; TCRdb stores just in-frame clones and leaves some out. The table includes fewer than 50,000 clones, 70% to 90% detected once. The chain is built from TRBV5-6 and TRBJ2-6, with 8 bases lining up with TRBD1. The TCR originated in a man aged 55 to 69 with urothelial cancer. The starting material was PBMCs, obtained around atezolizumab (anti-PD-L1) treatment. CDR3 bases: TGTGCCAGCAGCTTAAGGACAGGGAATTTGCCCTCTGGGGCCAACGTCCTGACTTTC. Its translation: CASSLRTGNLPSGANVLTF.